This TCR beta chain was sequenced during a study of Graves' ophthalmopathy and Graves' hyperthyroidism. Study observations and caveats: Most thyroid clonotypes with frequency above 0.001 were detected in blood too.

As the template, RNA transcripts were used to amplify TCR beta CDR3 regions. First-round RT-PCR used HTBI primers; second-round multiplex PCR followed. TCRdb re-called the multiplex PCR reads with MiXCR, one entry per CDR3 protein. The sample holds some 1.1 million distinct CDR3 sequences, 36% seen once. Hyperthyroidism cases were recent diagnoses of under 2 months' duration in people aged 18 to 65. Germline V gives CDR1 SGHDN, CDR2 FVKESK. CDR3 length equals 15 residues. V gave up 2 bases and J gave up 3 bases, with 10 bases separating them. This clonotype was seen ten or more times. Its specificity is not known.

The rearrangement uses TRBV14 and TRBJ1-4; D is unclear. The receptor's source is an adult man with Graves' hyperthyroidism. Sequences were obtained from peripheral blood or thyroid tissue (not recorded which). The CDR3 region has the DNA TGTGCCAGCAGCCAACGGGCGGCAGCTAATGAAAAACTGTTTTTT. Translated, it gives CASSQRAAANEKLFF.